Listed here is a single T cell receptor beta chain. During active infection, Seattle patients enrolled and were then monitored through disease. In the authors' methods: Reference gene primer amplification in the assay estimated nucleated cell counts. The protocol was immunoSEQ multiplex PCR, while the TCRdb copy is restricted to in-frame clones and leaves out a portion. V and J calls and clone size come straight from that table; D and trimming were deduced from the DNA. Of approximately 300,000 clones listed, almost 90% were seen once; the top ten hold approximately 10%. This sample was included in a study of blood T cell repertoires in COVID-19. Study in general: The samples span acute and convalescent COVID-19 from the United States, Italy and Spain. T cells, B-cell-depleted T cells, or PBMCs provided the cDNA or gDNA that served as material.

Sequencing was carried out using peripheral blood. The receptor was derived from a woman aged 25 to 39 with COVID-19, enrolled during active disease.

The CDR3: CASSYTIEQFF. The CDR3 region has the DNA TGCGCCAGCTCTTACACCATAGAGCAGTTCTTC. V gene TRBV10-2 combines with J gene TRBJ2-1; D gene unclear. Trimming left V 8 bases short and J 10 bases short, with 12 bases between. The germline CDR1 and CDR2 sequences are WSHSY and SAAADI. This CDR3 spans 11 amino acids.